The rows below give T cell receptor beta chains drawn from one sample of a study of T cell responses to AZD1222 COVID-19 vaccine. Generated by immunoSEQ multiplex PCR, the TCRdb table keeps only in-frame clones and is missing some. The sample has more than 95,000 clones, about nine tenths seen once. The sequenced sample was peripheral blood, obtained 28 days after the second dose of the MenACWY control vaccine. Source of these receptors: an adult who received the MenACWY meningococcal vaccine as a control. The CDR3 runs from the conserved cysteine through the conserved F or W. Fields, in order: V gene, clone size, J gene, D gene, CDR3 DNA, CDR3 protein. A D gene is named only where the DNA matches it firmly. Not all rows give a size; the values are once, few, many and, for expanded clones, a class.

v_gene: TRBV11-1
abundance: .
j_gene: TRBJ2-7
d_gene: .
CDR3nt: TGTGCCAGCAGCTCCAGTCCGGGCTACGAGCAGTACTTC
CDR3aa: CASSSSPGYEQYF

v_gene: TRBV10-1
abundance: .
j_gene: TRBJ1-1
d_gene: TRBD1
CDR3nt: TGCGCCAGCAAGCCCTCAGGGGGCTCTGAAGCTTTCTTT
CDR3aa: CASKPSGGSEAFF

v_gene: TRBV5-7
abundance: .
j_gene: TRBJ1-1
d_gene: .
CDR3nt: TGTGCCAGCAGCTTGTGGGCGGGGAGGGGTCCTGAAGCTTTCTTT
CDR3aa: CASSLWAGRGPEAFF

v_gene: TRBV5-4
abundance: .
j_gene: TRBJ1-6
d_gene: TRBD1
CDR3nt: TGTGCCAGCAGCTGGGAGACAGGGGGCGTGAAGCACTTT
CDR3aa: CASSWETGGVKHF

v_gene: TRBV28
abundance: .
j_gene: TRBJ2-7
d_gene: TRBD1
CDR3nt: TGTGCCAGCAGGAGACAGGGCTACGAGCAGTACTTC
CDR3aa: CASRRQGYEQYF

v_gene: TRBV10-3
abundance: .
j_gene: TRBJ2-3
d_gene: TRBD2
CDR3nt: TGTGCCATCAGTGAGTCCAGCGGGGGGGCTAGCACAGATACGCAGTATTTT
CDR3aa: CAISESSGGASTDTQYF

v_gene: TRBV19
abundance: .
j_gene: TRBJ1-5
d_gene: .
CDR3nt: TGTGCCAGTAGTCCCACTGGTGGGCCCCAGCATTTT
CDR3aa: CASSPTGGPQHF

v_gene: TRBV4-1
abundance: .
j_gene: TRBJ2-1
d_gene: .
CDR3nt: TGCGCCAGCAGCCAAGATTCTCGTGAGCAGTTCTTC
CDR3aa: CASSQDSREQFF

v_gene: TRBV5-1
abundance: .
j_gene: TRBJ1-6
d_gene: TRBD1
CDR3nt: TGCGCCAGCAGCCGGGGACAGGGCGGTCAATCAGTTGGCTCACCCCTCCACTTT
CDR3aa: CASSRGQGGQSVGSPLHF

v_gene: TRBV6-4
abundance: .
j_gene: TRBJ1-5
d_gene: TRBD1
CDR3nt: TGTGCCAGCAGCCCCGGACAGGGGACTCAGCCCCAGCATTTT
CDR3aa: CASSPGQGTQPQHF

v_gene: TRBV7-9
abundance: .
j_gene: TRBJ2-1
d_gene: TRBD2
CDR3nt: TGTGCCAGCAGCTTAGCGCAAGGCGGGGGGGAGGATGAGCAGTTCTTC
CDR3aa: CASSLAQGGGEDEQFF

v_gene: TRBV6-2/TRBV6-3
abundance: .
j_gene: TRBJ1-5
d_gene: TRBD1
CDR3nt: TGTGCCAGCAGTTACTCGACAGGGCGAGGCAATCAGCCCCAGCATTTT
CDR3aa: CASSYSTGRGNQPQHF

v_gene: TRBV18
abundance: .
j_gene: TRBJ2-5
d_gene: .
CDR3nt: TGTGCCAGCTCACCACCGGGCAGGGCAGAGACCCAGTACTTC
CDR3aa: CASSPPGRAETQYF

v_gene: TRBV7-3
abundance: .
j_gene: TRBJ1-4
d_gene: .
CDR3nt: TGTGCCAGCAGCCCCACTTTGCCCGGGCACAATGAAAAACTGTTTTTT
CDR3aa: CASSPTLPGHNEKLFF

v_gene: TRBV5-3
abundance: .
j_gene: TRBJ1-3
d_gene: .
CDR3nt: TGTGCCAGAAGTTGGGGGGCGAGTGGAAACACCATATATTTT
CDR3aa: CARSWGASGNTIYF

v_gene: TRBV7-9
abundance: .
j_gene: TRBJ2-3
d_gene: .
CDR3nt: TGTGCCAGCAGCTTATTTTCCGGGGACACAGATACGCAGTATTTT
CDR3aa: CASSLFSGDTDTQYF

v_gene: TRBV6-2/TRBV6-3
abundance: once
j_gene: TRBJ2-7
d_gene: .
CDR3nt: TGTGCCAGCAGTTATCCAGGGTTCGAGCAGTACTTC
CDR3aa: CASSYPGFEQYF

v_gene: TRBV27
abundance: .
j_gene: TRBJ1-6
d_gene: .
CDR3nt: TGTGCCAGCAGTTTATCGGGGGCGGGTTATTCACCCCTCCACTTT
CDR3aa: CASSLSGAGYSPLHF

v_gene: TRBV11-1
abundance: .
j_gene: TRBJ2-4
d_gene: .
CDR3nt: TGTGCCAGCAGCTTCACGCAGGGTGGTGGCAAAAACATTCAGTACTTC
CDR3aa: CASSFTQGGGKNIQYF

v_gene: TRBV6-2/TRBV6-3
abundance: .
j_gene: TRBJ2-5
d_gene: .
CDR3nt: TGTGCCAGCAGTTACGTAGGGTCAGGGCCCCAGGAGACCCAGTACTTC
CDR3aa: CASSYVGSGPQETQYF

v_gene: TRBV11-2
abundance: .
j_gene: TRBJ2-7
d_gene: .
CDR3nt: TGTGCCAGCAGCCCCGCAGGTTACGAGCAGTACTTC
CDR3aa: CASSPAGYEQYF

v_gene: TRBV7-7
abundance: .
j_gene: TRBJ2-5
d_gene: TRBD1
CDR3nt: TGTGCTAGCAGCCAGCGAGGGGGACAGGGGGCGTTAGAGACCCAGTACTTC
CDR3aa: CASSQRGGQGALETQYF

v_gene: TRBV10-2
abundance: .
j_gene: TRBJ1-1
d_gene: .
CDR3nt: TGCGCCAGCAATCAACAGGGATCCCGAACTGAAGCTTTCTTT
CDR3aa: CASNQQGSRTEAFF

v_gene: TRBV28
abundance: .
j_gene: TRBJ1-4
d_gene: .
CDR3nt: TGTGCCAGCAGTTTAAATAGGGGCCCCCTTAATGAAAAACTGTTTTTT
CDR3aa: CASSLNRGPLNEKLFF

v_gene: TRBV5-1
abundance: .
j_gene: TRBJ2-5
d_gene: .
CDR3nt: TGCGCCAGCAGCTTGGGGCTTCAAGAGACCCAGTACTTC
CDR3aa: CASSLGLQETQYF

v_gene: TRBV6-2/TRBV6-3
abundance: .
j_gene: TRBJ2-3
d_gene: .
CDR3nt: TGTGCCAGCAGTCCCGGGAGTAGCACAGATACGCAGTATTTT
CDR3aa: CASSPGSSTDTQYF

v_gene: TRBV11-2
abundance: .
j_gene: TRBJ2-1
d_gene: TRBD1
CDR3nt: TGTGCCAGCAGCTTCCCGGGACAGGGGACGAATGAGCAGTTCTTC
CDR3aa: CASSFPGQGTNEQFF

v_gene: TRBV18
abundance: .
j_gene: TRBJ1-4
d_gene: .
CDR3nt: TGTGCCAGCTCCGCCGGACGGACAACTAATGAAAAACTGTTTTTT
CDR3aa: CASSAGRTTNEKLFF

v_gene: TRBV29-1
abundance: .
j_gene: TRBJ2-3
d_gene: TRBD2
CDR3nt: TGCAGCGTGCGCCCTAGCGGGGGGGAACAAGATACGCAGTATTTT
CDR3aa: CSVRPSGGEQDTQYF

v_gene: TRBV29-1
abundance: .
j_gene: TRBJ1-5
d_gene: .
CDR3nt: TGCAGCGTTGAAGAAACTGGGGGCAATCAGCCCCAGCATTTT
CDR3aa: CSVEETGGNQPQHF

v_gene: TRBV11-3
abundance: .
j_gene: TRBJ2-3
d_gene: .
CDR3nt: TGTGCCAGCAGCCAGAGGGACAGCACAGATACGCAGTATTTT
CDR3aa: CASSQRDSTDTQYF

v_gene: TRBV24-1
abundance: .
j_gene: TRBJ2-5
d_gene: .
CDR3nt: TGTGCCACCAGTGATTACAGGGGAGCGGGGGATGACGAGACCCAGTACTTC
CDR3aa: CATSDYRGAGDDETQYF

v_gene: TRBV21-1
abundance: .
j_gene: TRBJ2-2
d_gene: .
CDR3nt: TGTGCCACCTTGCTCGGGACACAGAACACCGGGGAGCTGTTTTTT
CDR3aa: CATLLGTQNTGELFF

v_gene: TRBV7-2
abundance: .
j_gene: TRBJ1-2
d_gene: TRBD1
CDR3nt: TGTGCCAGCAGCTTAGGTGGAGGGACAGGGGACGGCTACACCTTC
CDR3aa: CASSLGGGTGDGYTF

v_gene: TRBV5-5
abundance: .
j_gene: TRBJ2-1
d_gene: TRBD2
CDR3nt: TGTGCCAGCAGCTTGTTATGGACTAGCGGGGGGTTTGTTGAGCAGTTCTTC
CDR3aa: CASSLLWTSGGFVEQFF

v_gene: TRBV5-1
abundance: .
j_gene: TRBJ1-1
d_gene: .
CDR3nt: TGCGCCAGCAGCTTCGGAGAGAACACTGAAGCTTTCTTT
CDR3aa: CASSFGENTEAFF

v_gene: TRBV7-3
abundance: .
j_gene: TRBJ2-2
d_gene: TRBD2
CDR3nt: TGTGCCAGCAGCTATAGCGGGGGGAACACCGGGGAGCTGTTTTTT
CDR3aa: CASSYSGGNTGELFF

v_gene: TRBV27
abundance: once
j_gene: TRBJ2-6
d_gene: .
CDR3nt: TGTGCCAGCAGTACTCGGCTCGGTCCTGGGGCCAACGTCCTGACTTTC
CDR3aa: CASSTRLGPGANVLTF

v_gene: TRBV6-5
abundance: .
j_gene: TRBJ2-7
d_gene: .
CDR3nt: TGTGCCAGCAGTCCCCCTTTTGGCGAGCAGTACTTC
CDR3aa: CASSPPFGEQYF

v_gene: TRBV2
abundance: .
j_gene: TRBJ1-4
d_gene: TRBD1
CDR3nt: TGTGCCAGCGCCCTGGGACAGTCTAATGAAAAACTGTTTTTT
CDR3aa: CASALGQSNEKLFF

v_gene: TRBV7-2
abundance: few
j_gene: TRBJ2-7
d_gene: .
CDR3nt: TGTGCCAGCAGCCTCGACGGGACTTTTACCTACGAGCAGTACTTC
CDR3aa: CASSLDGTFTYEQYF